The clone carrying this T cell receptor (beta chain) was counted only a few times. The antigen is undetermined. CDR1 is SGHDN, CDR2 FVKESK, per germline. CDR3 length: 13 residues. V was clipped by 0 bases and J by 11 bases, with 13 bases between them. These data come from a study of beta chain features in type 1 diabetes. Broader study findings: A potential influence of HLA type upon TCRB rearrangement remained unresolved herein. For Type 1 diabetes patients, all four CD4+ subsets carried TCRB CDR3s that were moderately but significantly shorter. Patients with type 1 diabetes showed fewer VDJ junction insertions and more deletions.

Since all of the isolated RNA was reverse transcribed, expressed TCRB transcripts were what got sequenced. Profiling relied on immunoSEQ multiplex PCR, and the TCRdb table lists in-frame clones only, not all of them. The sample has around 15,000 clones, around two thirds seen once; the top ten hold 2% to 2.5%. Every single donor gave one heparinised blood draw, and these averaged about 116 mL. Via the markers CD45RO/CCR7/CD25/CD127/CD95/CD27, stem cell-like memory, regulatory, central memory and naive CD4+ cells were sorted. The origin of this receptor is a man aged 25-40 years with type 1 diabetes. V and J are TRBV14 and TRBJ1-1; D perhaps matches TRBD1 (5 bases). The source material was Tregs from blood. The CDR3 spells CASSQDGRVGAFF. As DNA, the CDR3 is TGTGCCAGCAGCCAAGACGGCAGGGTTGGCGCTTTCTTT.